The 16 T cell receptor beta chains presented below share a single source sample, sequenced in a study of identical twins. TCRdb reanalysed the 5' RACE reads using MiXCR and keeps one entry per CDR3 protein. The sample records about 530,000 distinct CDR3 sequences, around 15% being singletons. This sample also appeared in a second study, on yellow fever vaccine responses in identical twins.

The sample comprised CD4+ T cells sorted from blood. Receptors were obtained from a woman aged 18-29 years in good health.

The chain has TRBV29-1 and TRBJ2-7, with 9 bases aligning to TRBD2. V gave up 4 bases and J gave up 2 bases; unmatched junction bases: 3. This CDR3 contains 13 residues. The V gene's germline CDR1 is SQVTM and CDR2 ANQGSEA. The CDR3 here is CSVGGGRAYEQYF. The CDR3 DNA is TGCAGCGTTGGTGGCGGGAGGGCCTACGAGCAGTACTTC.

V and J are TRBV12-3 or TRBV12-4 and TRBJ2-1, with 9 bases fitting TRBD1. Trimming cost V 3 bases and J 7 bases; bases outside gene matches: 10. The CDR3 sequence is 16 residues long. As DNA, the CDR3 is TGTGCCAGCAGTTTTAGGGGGGACAGGGTTGGGAATGAGCAGTTCTTC. It yields the protein CASSFRGDRVGNEQFF.

V gene TRBV7-2 combines with J gene TRBJ1-5; maybe TRBD1 (5 bases). CDR1 SGHTA and CDR2 FQGNSA come from the germline V gene. Between the trimmed V and J ends, which lost 5 bases and 5 bases, there was a span of 10 bases. The CDR3 consists of 13 residues. CDR3 protein: CASSDWGDQPQHF. In DNA form, the CDR3 reads TGTGCCAGCAGCGACTGGGGGGATCAGCCCCAGCATTTT. Combining the CDR3 with reference TRBV7-2 and TRBJ1-5 gives the whole variable domain GAGVSQSPSNKVTEKGKDVELRCDPISGHTALYWYRQSLGQGLEFLIYFQGNSAPDKSGLPSDRFSAERTGGSVSTLTIQRTQQEDSAVYLCASSDWGDQPQHFGDGTRLSIL.

This clonotype occurred a few times. The genes are TRBV4-1 and TRBJ2-1; a weak D match, TRBD2 (7 bases). V was shortened by 0 bases and J by 2 bases, with 11 bases between the two germline ends. The CDR3 extends over 16 amino acids. Per germline, CDR1 MGHRA and CDR2 YSYEKL. Here the CDR3 reads CASSQDRGAPYNEQFF. CDR3 DNA sequence: TGCGCCAGCAGCCAAGATCGGGGGGCCCCCTACAATGAGCAGTTCTTC.

This rearrangement joins TRBV6-5 to TRBJ2-1; 12 bases are a match to TRBD2. The CDR3 spans 17 residues. Germline V gene lookup returns CDR1 MNHEY and CDR2 SVGAGI. J was trimmed by 2 bases and V by 4 bases; bases with no gene match: 6. CDR3 in DNA: TGTGCCAGCAGTTCTCGACTAGCGGGAGTCCCCTACAATGAGCAGTTCTTC. Residues: CASSSRLAGVPYNEQFF.

A few counts support this clonotype. This rearrangement joins TRBV29-1 to TRBJ1-4; D unclear. The CDR3 runs 11 residues. From germline, CDR1 is SQVTM and CDR2 ANQGSEA. V was pared by 7 bases and J by 4 bases, with 7 bases between. For the CDR3, the DNA is TGCAGCGGACGAAATAATGAAAAACTGTTTTTT. It specifies CSGRNNEKLFF. The whole variable domain, remainder taken from reference TRBV29-1 and TRBJ1-4, is SAVISQKPSRDICQRGTSLTIQCQVDSQVTMMFWYRQQPGQSLTLIATANQGSEATYESGFVIDKFPISRPNLTFSTLTVSNMSPEDSSIYLCSGRNNEKLFFGSGTQLSVL.

This clonotype was counted only a few times. Compared with germline, one end of the junction differs, possibly owing to a read error. The chain recombines TRBV12-3 or TRBV12-4 with TRBJ2-1, with TRBD2 identical over 11 bases. This CDR3 is built from 18 residues. CDR3 protein: CACSLPRGGLAGPREQFF. For the CDR3, the DNA is TGTGCCTGCAGTTTACCTCGTGGAGGACTAGCGGGCCCCCGGGAGCAGTTCTTC.

This clonotype was counted many times. V usage is TRBV2 and J usage is TRBJ1-1; tentative D call: TRBD1 (6 bases). Germline V gives CDR1 SNHLY, CDR2 FYNNEI. The CDR3 runs to 12 residues. Trimming left V 3 bases short and J 5 bases short, with 7 bases between. CDR3 sequence reads: CASSDRGTEAFF. The DNA for the CDR3 is TGTGCCAGCAGTGACAGGGGTACTGAAGCTTTCTTT.

This clonotype was counted at least ten times. The chain combines TRBV12-3 or TRBV12-4 with TRBJ2-7; 8 bases fit TRBD2. V lost 5 bases to trimming and J lost 9 bases; unmatched junction nucleotides: 9. The CDR3 totals 13 residues. CDR3 protein: CASSPRTSRVQYF. The CDR3 DNA reads TGTGCCAGCAGTCCTCGGACTAGCAGGGTGCAGTACTTC.

The chain links TRBV6-5 to TRBJ1-6, with a weak D call TRBD1 (6 bases). The CDR3 loop spans 16 amino acids. Germline CDR1 is MNHEY and CDR2 is SVGAGI. The V gene lost 0 bases and the J gene lost 9 bases, with 15 bases spanning the gap. The CDR3 sequence: CASSYSMSGAGSPLHF. For the CDR3, the DNA is TGTGCCAGCAGTTACTCGATGTCGGGGGCCGGTTCACCCCTCCACTTT.

This clonotype was seen only a few times. The chain is built from TRBV6-1 and TRBJ1-2, with TRBD1 matching over 8 bases. After removal of 7 bases from V and 7 bases from J, the junction contained 11 bases not matched to a gene. Germline V gene data show CDR1 as MNHNS and CDR2 as SASEGT. CDR3 size: 14 residues. CDR3 DNA: TGTGCCAGCAACCCCCTTCAGGGGGCAGGTGGCTACACCTTC. Its protein is CASNPLQGAGGYTF.

This clonotype showed up just a few times. The chain recombines TRBV11-2 with TRBJ2-1; 7 nucleotides align to TRBD1. The V gene's germline CDR1 is SGHAT and CDR2 FQNNGV. The CDR3 sequence is 13 residues long. The J segment lost 8 bases and the V segment lost 5 bases, leaving 6 bases of the junction unmatched. CDR3 protein: CASSQRQGDEQFF. As DNA, the CDR3 is TGTGCCAGCAGCCAGCGACAGGGTGATGAGCAGTTCTTC.

This clonotype was observed a few times. The rearrangement links TRBV6-1 to TRBJ1-2; 9 bases are shared with TRBD1. The CDR3 loop spans 15 amino acids. Germline trimming cut 6 bases from V and 5 bases from J; bases unmatched to any gene: 10. The germline V gene has CDR1 MNHNS and CDR2 SASEGT. Here the CDR3 reads CASRDHPGQGYGYTF. CDR3 in DNA: TGTGCCAGCAGAGACCACCCCGGACAGGGGTATGGCTACACCTTC.

The genes are TRBV5-1 and TRBJ2-2, with 9 bases fitting TRBD1. Unmatched junction bases numbered 16, after V lost 4 bases and J lost 0 bases. The CDR3 contains 20 residues. The germline gives CDR1 SGHRS, CDR2 YFSETQ. The CDR3 sequence is CASSLLSPGTGFANTGELFF. The CDR3 region has the DNA TGCGCCAGCAGCCTCCTCAGTCCCGGGACAGGGTTCGCGAACACCGGGGAGCTGTTTTTT.

This chain connects TRBV5-1 to TRBJ2-7, with 8 positions matching TRBD1. The CDR3 is made up of 13 amino acids. Unmatched junction bases numbered 6, after V lost 4 bases and J lost 6 bases. Germline V gene data show CDR1 as SGHRS and CDR2 as YFSETQ. The CDR3, as DNA: TGCGCCAGCAGCATCAGGACAGGGATCGAGCAGTACTTC. Translation gives CASSIRTGIEQYF.

The chain couples TRBV18 to TRBJ2-5, with TRBD1 identical over 9 bases. This CDR3 is built from 18 residues. Germline V gene lookup returns CDR1 KGHSH and CDR2 LQKENI. V shed 2 bases and J 5 bases; nucleotides not matched to a gene: 15. CDR3 coding DNA: TGTGCCAGCTCACCAGTCCCTCGGCCGGGACAGGGCCCGGAGACCCAGTACTTC. Its protein is CASSPVPRPGQGPETQYF.